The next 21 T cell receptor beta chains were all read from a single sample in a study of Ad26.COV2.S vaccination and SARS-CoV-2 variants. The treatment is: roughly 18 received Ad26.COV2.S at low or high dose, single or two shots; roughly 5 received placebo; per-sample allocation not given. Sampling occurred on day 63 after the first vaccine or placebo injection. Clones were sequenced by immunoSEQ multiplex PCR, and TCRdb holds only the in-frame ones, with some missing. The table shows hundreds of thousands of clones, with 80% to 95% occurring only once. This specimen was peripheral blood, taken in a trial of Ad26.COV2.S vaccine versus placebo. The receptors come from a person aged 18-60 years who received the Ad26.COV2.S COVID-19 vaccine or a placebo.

CDR3 bases: TGTGCCAGCAGCTTGTCCTCTTCCACAGATACGCAGTATTTT. Its translation is CASSLSSSTDTQYF. V and J are TRBV5-6 and TRBJ2-3; D not resolved. Germline CDR1 is SGHDT and CDR2 is YYEEEE. Trimming took 1 base from V and 2 from J, leaving 8 bases between them. This CDR3 comprises 14 residues.

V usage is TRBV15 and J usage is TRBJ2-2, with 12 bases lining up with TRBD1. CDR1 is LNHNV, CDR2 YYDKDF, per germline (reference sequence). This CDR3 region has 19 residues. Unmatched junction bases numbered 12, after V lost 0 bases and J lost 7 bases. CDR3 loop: CATSRDWSRDRGRIGELFF. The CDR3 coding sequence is TGTGCCACCAGCAGAGATTGGAGCCGGGACAGGGGGCGAATCGGGGAGCTGTTTTTT.

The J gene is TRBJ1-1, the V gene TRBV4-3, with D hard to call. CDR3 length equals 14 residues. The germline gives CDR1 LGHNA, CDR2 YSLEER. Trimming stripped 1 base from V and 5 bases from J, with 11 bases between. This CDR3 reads CASSQGPVGTEAFF. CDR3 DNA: TGCGCCAGCAGCCAAGGGCCTGTTGGTACTGAAGCTTTCTTT.

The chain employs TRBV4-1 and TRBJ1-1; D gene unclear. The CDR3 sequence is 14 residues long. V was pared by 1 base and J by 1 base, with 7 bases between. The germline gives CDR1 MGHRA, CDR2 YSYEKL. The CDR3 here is CASSQGPGNTEAFF. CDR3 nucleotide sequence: TGCGCCAGCAGCCAAGGTCCCGGGAACACTGAAGCTTTCTTT.

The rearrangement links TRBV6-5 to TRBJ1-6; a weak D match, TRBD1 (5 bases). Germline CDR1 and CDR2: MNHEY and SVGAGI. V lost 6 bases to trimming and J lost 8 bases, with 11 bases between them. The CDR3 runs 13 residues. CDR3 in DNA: TGTGCCAGCAGCCAGGGAAACGATTCACCCCTCCACTTT. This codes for CASSQGNDSPLHF.

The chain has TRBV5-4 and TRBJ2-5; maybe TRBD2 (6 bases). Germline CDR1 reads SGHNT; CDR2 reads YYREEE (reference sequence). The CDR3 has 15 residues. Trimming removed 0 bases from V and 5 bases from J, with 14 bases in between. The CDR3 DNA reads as TGTGCCAGCAGCTTGGAGGGAGGTGGACTCGAGACCCAGTACTTC. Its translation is CASSLEGGGLETQYF.

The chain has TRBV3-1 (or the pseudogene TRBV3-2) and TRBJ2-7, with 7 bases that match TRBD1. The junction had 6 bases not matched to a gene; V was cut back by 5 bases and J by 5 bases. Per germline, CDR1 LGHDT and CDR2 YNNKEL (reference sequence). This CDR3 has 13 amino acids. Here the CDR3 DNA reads TGTGCCAGCAGCTCGACAGGGTTGCACGAGCAGTACTTC. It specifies CASSSTGLHEQYF.

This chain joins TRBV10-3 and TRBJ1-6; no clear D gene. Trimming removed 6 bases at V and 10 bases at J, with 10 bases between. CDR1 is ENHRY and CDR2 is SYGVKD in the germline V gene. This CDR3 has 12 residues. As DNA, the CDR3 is TGTGCCATCAGAGCAGGAGCATCACCCCTCCACTTT. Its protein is CAIRAGASPLHF.

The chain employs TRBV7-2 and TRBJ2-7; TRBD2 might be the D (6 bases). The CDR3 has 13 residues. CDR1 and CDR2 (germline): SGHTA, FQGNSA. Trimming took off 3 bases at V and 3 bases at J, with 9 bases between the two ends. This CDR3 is CASSFIGGYEQYF. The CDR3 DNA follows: TGTGCCAGCAGCTTTATCGGGGGCTACGAGCAGTACTTC. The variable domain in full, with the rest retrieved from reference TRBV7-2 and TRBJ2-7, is GAGVSQSPSNKVTEKGKDVELRCDPISGHTALYWYRQSLGQGLEFLIYFQGNSAPDKSGLPSDRFSAERTGGSVSTLTIQRTQQEDSAVYLCASSFIGGYEQYFGPGTRLTVT.

For the CDR3, the DNA is TGTGCCAGCAGCCAAGAGATAGCGGGGAGCGGGGAGACCCAGTACTTC. Amino acids: CASSQEIAGSGETQYF. The gene calls are TRBV6-6 and TRBJ2-5, with TRBD2 matching 8 bases. From germline, CDR1 is MNHNY and CDR2 SVGAGI (reference sequence). The junction had 14 bases not matched to a gene; V was cut back by 6 bases and J by 5 bases. CDR3 length: 16 residues.

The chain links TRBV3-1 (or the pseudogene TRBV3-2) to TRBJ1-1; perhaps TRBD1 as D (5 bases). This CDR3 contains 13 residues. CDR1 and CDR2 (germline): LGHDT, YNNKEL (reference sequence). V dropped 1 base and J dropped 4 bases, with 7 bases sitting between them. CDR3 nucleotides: TGTGCCAGCAGCCAAGGGGGGAGCACTGAAGCTTTCTTT. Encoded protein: CASSQGGSTEAFF.

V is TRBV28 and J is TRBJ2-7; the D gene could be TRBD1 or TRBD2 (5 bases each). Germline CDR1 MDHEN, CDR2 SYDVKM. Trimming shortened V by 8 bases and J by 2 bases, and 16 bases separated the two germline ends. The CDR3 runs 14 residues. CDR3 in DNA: TGTGCCAGCCATCTTGGGGGACGTCCCTACGAGCAGTACTTC. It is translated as CASHLGGRPYEQYF.

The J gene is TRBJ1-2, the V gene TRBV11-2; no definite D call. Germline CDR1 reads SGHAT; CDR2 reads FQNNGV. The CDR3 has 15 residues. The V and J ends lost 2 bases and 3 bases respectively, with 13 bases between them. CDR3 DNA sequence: TGTGCCAGCAGCTTAACTGACGAGGGCGACTATGGCTACACCTTC. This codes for CASSLTDEGDYGYTF.

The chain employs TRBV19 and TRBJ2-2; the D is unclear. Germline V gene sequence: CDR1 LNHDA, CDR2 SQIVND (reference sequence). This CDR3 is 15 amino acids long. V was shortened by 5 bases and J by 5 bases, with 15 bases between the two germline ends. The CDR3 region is CASSVSKLGTGELFF. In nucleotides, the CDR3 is TGTGCCAGTAGTGTGTCGAAGTTGGGGACCGGGGAGCTGTTTTTT. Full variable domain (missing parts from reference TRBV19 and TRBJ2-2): DGGITQSPKYLFRKEGQNVTLSCEQNLNHDAMYWYRQDPGQGLRLIYYSQIVNDFQKGDIAEGYSVSREKKESFPLTVTSAQKNPTAFYLCASSVSKLGTGELFFGEGSRLTVL.

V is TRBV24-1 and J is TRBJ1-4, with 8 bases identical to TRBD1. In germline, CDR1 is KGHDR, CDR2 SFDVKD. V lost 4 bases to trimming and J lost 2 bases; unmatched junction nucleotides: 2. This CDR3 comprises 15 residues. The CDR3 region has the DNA TGTGCCACCAGTGAGAGGACAGGGACTAATGAAAAACTGTTTTTT. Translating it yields CATSERTGTNEKLFF.

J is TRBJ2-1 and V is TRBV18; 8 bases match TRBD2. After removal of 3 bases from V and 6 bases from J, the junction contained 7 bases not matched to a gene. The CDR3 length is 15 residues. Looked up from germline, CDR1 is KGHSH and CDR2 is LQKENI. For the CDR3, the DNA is TGTGCCAGCTCACCGTATATCAGCGGGGGCAATGAGCAGTTCTTC. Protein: CASSPYISGGNEQFF.

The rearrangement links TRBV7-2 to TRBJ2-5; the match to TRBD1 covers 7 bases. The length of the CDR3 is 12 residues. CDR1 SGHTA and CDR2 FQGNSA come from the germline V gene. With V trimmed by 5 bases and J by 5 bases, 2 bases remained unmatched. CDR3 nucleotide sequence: TGTGCCAGCAGCCCACAGGGGGAGACCCAGTACTTC. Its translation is CASSPQGETQYF.

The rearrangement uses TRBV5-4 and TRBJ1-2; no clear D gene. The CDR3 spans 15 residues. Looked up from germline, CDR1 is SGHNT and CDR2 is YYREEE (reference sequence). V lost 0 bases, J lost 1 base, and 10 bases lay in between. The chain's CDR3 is CASSLGVGVNYGYTF. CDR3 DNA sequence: TGTGCCAGCAGCTTGGGGGTTGGGGTTAACTATGGCTACACCTTC.

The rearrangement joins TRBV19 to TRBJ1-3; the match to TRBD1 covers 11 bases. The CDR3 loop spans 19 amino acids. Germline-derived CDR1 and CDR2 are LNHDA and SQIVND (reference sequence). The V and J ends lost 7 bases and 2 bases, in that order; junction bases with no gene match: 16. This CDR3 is CASTKLGWDRGEAGNTIYF. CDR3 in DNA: TGTGCCAGTACCAAATTGGGCTGGGACAGGGGGGAAGCTGGAAACACCATATATTTT.

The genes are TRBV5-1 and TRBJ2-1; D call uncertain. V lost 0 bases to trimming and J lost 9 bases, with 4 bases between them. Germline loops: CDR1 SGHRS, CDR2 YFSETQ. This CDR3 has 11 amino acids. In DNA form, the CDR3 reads TGCGCCAGCAGCTTGGAACGTGAGCAGTTCTTC. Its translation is CASSLEREQFF.

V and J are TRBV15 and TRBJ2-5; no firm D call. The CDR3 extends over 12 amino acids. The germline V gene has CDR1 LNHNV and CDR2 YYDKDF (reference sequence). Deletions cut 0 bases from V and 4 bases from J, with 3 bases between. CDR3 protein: CATSRDRETQYF. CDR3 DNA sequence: TGTGCCACCAGCAGAGATAGAGAGACCCAGTACTTC.